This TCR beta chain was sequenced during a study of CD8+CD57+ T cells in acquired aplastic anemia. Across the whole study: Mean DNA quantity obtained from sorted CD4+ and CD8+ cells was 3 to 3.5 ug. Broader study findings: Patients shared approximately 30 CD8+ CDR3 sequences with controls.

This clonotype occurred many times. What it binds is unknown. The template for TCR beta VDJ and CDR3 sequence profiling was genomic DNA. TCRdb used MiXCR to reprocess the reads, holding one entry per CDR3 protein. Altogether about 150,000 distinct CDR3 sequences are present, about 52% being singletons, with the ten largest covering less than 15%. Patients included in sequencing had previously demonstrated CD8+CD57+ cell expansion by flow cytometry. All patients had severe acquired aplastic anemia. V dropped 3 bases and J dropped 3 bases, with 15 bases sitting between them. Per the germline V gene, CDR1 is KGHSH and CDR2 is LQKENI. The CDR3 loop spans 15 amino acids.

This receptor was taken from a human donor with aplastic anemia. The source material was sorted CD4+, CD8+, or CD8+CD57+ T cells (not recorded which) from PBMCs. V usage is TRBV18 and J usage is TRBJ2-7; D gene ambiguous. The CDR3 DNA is TGTGCCAGCTCACCGGATGCTACCGTCCTCTACGAGCAGTACTTC. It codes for CASSPDATVLYEQYF.